These 3 T cell receptor beta chains share one sample of origin, sequenced in a study of T cell responses to AZD1222 COVID-19 vaccine. Clones were sequenced by immunoSEQ multiplex PCR, and TCRdb holds only the in-frame ones, with some missing. The table lists some 120,000 clones, about nine tenths of them singletons. The specimen comprised peripheral blood, sampled on day 0 of AZD1222 vaccination. The receptors stem from an adult in good health.

The chain links TRBV5-4 to TRBJ1-3, with no clear D. Germline CDR1 reads SGHNT; CDR2 reads YYREEE (reference sequence). V dropped 2 bases and J dropped 0 bases, with 12 bases sitting between them. CDR3 length equals 16 residues. The CDR3 DNA reads TGTGCCAGCAGCTTTAGGACGGAACACTCTGGAAACACCATATATTTT. Its translation: CASSFRTEHSGNTIYF.

Points on this clone: Given a much more abundant clone one base away, this may be a read error. This rearrangement joins TRBV6-2 or TRBV6-3 to TRBJ2-7; D is unclear. Germline assignment: CDR1 MNHEY and CDR2 SVGEGT. The ends were cut back, 2 bases at V and 6 bases at J, with 11 bases in the middle. The CDR3 sequence is 13 residues long. The CDR3 sequence is CASSYGKEIEQYF. The CDR3 coding sequence is TGTGCCAGCAGTTACGGTAAGGAGATCGAGCAGTACTTC.

This clone was seen a single time. The chain carries TRBV5-1 and TRBJ2-3; TRBD2 aligns across 14 bases. J gave up 0 bases and V 3 bases, and 6 bases lay outside the gene matches. Germline assignment: CDR1 SGHRS and CDR2 YFSETQ. The CDR3 loop spans 18 amino acids. As DNA, the CDR3 is TGCGCCAGCAGCTCCCCGGGACTAGCGGGGGCCAGCACAGATACGCAGTATTTT. Translation gives CASSSPGLAGASTDTQYF.